The rows below give T cell receptor beta chains drawn from one sample of a study of CD8+ T cells in alopecia areata. Clones were sequenced by immunoSEQ multiplex PCR, and TCRdb holds only the in-frame ones, with some missing. The repertoire holds some 180,000 clones, with over 55% as singletons. Sequenced here: CD4+ T cells sorted from blood, sampled at week 0. These TCRs come from a human donor with alopecia areata. The CDR3 runs from the conserved cysteine through the conserved F or W. The D gene is left open where the match is weak. Clone size is shown for a subset of rows, as once, few, many or a class of expanded clone.

J,size,length,V,D,CDR3,DNA
TRBJ2-3,NA,14,TRBV15,TRBD2,CATSRQTSGDTQYF,TGTGCCACCAGCAGACAGACTAGCGGCGATACGCAGTATTTT
TRBJ2-7,NA,14,TRBV7-2,NA,CASSHDRSSYEQYF,TGTGCCAGCAGCCACGACAGGAGCTCCTACGAGCAGTACTTC
TRBJ2-5,NA,10,TRBV12-5,NA,CASGIGTQYF,TGTGCTAGTGGCATCGGGACCCAGTACTTC
TRBJ2-7,NA,13,TRBV6-5,NA,CACWDGQTYEQYF,TGTGCCTGCTGGGACGGACAGACCTACGAGCAGTACTTC
TRBJ2-5,NA,13,TRBV7-2,NA,CASRPPTQETQYF,TGTGCCAGCAGACCGCCAACTCAAGAGACCCAGTACTTC
TRBJ1-5,NA,17,TRBV30,TRBD1,CAWSSDRGRGSNQPQHF,TGTGCCTGGAGTTCCGACAGGGGGAGAGGGAGCAATCAGCCCCAGCATTTT
TRBJ2-5,NA,12,TRBV30,NA,CAWSVQQETQYF,TGTGCCTGGAGTGTACAACAGGAGACCCAGTACTTC
TRBJ1-1,NA,14,TRBV5-6,TRBD1,CASSPTGSEREAFF,TGTGCCAGCAGCCCGACAGGGTCAGAACGTGAAGCTTTCTTT
TRBJ2-2,NA,15,TRBV5-6,NA,CASSGSAAPTGELFF,TGTGCCAGCAGCGGTTCTGCCGCGCCCACCGGGGAGCTGTTTTTT
TRBJ1-5,NA,13,TRBV29-1,NA,CSVGPGDNQPQHF,TGCAGCGTTGGACCAGGGGACAATCAGCCCCAGCATTTT
TRBJ2-7,NA,14,TRBV7-8,TRBD1,CASSLGQGAYEQYF,TGTGCCAGCAGCTTGGGACAGGGGGCGTACGAGCAGTACTTC
TRBJ2-1,NA,11,TRBV29-1,TRBD2,CSVAAGQKQFF,TGCAGCGTTGCAGCGGGGCAGAAGCAGTTCTTC
TRBJ1-1,once,13,TRBV4-3,NA,CASSQGRDTEAFF,TGCGCCAGCAGCCAAGGGAGGGACACTGAAGCTTTCTTT
TRBJ1-4,NA,12,TRBV30,NA,CAWSGTGEKLFF,TGTGCCTGGAGCGGTACGGGTGAAAAACTGTTTTTT
TRBJ2-4,NA,14,TRBV29-1,NA,CSSPVGLAKNIQYF,TGCAGCTCCCCAGTGGGACTAGCCAAAAACATTCAGTACTTC
TRBJ2-1,once,13,TRBV25-1,NA,CASKQGSYNEQFF,TGTGCCAGCAAGCAGGGCTCCTACAATGAGCAGTTCTTC
TRBJ2-7,many,11,TRBV25-1,NA,CASSESRVQYF,TGTGCCAGCAGTGAATCGAGGGTGCAGTACTTC
TRBJ2-1,NA,14,TRBV30,NA,CAWRTQGFYNEQFF,TGTGCCTGGAGGACCCAGGGTTTCTACAATGAGCAGTTCTTC
TRBJ2-3,few,14,TRBV7-2,NA,CASSLRTAGDTQYF,TGTGCCAGCAGCTTAAGGACAGCAGGGGATACGCAGTATTTT
TRBJ2-1,once,10,TRBV29-1,NA,CSVEDSSPFF,TGCAGCGTTGAAGACTCTTCCCCGTTCTTC
TRBJ1-1,NA,17,TRBV27,NA,CASSLKYISDGNTEAFF,TGTGCCAGCAGTTTAAAATACATCTCGGACGGTAACACTGAAGCTTTCTTT
TRBJ2-3,NA,12,TRBV29-1,NA,CSGSRRSDTQYF,TGCAGCGGGAGCAGGCGCTCAGATACGCAGTATTTT
TRBJ1-6,NA,11,TRBV30,NA,CAWTSNSPLHF,TGTGCCTGGACTTCGAATTCACCCCTCCACTTT
TRBJ2-3,many,14,TRBV19,NA,CASSTSRITDTQYF,TGTGCCAGTAGTACGTCCCGTATCACAGATACGCAGTATTTT
TRBJ1-6,NA,15,TRBV9,TRBD1,CASSAQGGESSPLHF,TGTGCCAGCAGCGCTCAGGGGGGTGAGAGTTCACCCCTCCACTTT
TRBJ1-3,few,17,TRBV5-6,NA,CASSLGTGRISGNTIYF,TGTGCCAGCAGCTTGGGCACAGGGAGGATCTCTGGAAACACCATATATTTT
TRBJ1-2,NA,16,TRBV29-1,NA,CSVVSGAGVRGYGYTF,TGCAGCGTTGTTTCTGGAGCAGGGGTACGGGGATATGGCTACACCTTC
TRBJ1-1,NA,14,TRBV25-1,NA,CASSDQTANTEAFF,TGTGCCAGCAGTGATCAGACAGCGAACACTGAAGCTTTCTTT
TRBJ2-4,once,14,TRBV6-5,TRBD1,CASSYGPTGTIQYF,TGTGCCAGCAGTTACGGCCCGACAGGGACCATTCAGTACTTC